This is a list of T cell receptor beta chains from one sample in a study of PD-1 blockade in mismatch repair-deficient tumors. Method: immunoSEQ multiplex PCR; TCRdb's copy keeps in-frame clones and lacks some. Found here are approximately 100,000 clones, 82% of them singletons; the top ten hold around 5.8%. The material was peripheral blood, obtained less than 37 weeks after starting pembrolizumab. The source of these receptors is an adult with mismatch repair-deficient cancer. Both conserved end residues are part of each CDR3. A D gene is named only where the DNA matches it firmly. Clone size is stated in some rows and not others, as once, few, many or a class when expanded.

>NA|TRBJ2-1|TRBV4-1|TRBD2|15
CASSQHGTSPNEQFF
TGCGCCAGCAGCCAACACGGGACTAGCCCGAATGAGCAGTTCTTC
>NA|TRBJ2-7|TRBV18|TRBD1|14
CASSPGTADYEQYF
TGTGCCAGCTCACCGGGGACAGCAGACTACGAGCAGTACTTC
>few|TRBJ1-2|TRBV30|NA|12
CAFVGGLGGYTF
TGTGCCTTCGTAGGGGGGCTAGGCGGCTACACCTTC
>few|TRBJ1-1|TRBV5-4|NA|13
CASSPLGRTEAFF
TGTGCCAGCAGCCCCTTAGGACGCACTGAAGCTTTCTTT
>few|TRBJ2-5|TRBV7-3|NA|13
CASSLVREETQYF
TGTGCCAGCAGCTTGGTCAGGGAGGAGACCCAGTACTTC
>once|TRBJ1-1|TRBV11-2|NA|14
CASTSREGRREAFF
TGTGCCAGCACCTCAAGAGAGGGGCGCAGGGAAGCTTTCTTT
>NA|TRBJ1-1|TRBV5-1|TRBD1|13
CASSYGQGTEAFF
TGCGCCAGCAGCTACGGACAGGGCACTGAAGCTTTCTTT
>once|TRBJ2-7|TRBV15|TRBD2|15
CATSLGTSGSGEQYF
TGTGCCACCAGCCTCGGGACTAGCGGGAGTGGAGAGCAGTACTTC
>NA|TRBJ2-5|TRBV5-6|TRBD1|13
CASSPTGAETQYF
TGTGCCAGCAGCCCGACAGGGGCAGAGACCCAGTACTTC
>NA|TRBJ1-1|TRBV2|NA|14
CASSLYGESTEAFF
TGTGCCAGCAGTTTATACGGAGAGAGCACTGAAGCTTTCTTT
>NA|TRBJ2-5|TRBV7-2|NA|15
CASSLSAGNSETQYF
TGTGCCAGCAGCTTATCAGCCGGGAACTCGGAGACCCAGTACTTC
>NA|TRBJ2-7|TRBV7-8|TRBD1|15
CASSPRTGVPYEQYF
TGTGCCAGCAGCCCCCGGACAGGGGTTCCCTACGAGCAGTACTTC
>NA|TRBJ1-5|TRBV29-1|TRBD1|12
CSAGQLDQPQHF
TGCAGCGCGGGACAGTTAGATCAGCCCCAGCATTTT
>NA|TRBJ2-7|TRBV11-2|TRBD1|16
CASSLPRQGGGYEQYF
TGTGCCAGCAGCTTGCCCCGACAGGGCGGTGGGTACGAGCAGTACTTC
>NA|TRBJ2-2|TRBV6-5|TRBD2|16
CASSYGLAGVTGELFF
TGTGCCAGCAGTTACGGACTAGCGGGAGTCACCGGGGAGCTGTTTTTT
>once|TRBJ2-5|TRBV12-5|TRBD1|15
CASWQGQAERETQYF
TGTGCTAGCTGGCAAGGACAGGCGGAGCGAGAGACCCAGTACTTC
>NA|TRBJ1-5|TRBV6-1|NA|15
CASSAGTFTRQPQHF
TGTGCCAGCAGTGCCGGGACCTTTACCAGACAGCCCCAGCATTTT
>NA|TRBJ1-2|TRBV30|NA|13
CAWRDTGSNGYTF
TGTGCCTGGAGGGATACAGGTAGCAATGGCTACACCTTC
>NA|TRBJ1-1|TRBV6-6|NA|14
CASSYMDLNTEAFF
TGTGCCAGCAGTTACATGGACCTGAACACTGAAGCTTTCTTT
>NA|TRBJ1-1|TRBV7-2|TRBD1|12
CASSPTQGAAFF
TGTGCCAGCAGCCCAACACAGGGGGCGGCTTTCTTT
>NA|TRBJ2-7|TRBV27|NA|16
CASSLFPGLPEDGQYF
TGTGCCAGCAGTTTATTTCCTGGCTTGCCAGAGGATGGGCAGTACTTC
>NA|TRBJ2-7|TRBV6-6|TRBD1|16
CASSQGTGRISYEQYF
TGTGCCAGCAGTCAGGGGACAGGGCGGATATCCTACGAGCAGTACTTC
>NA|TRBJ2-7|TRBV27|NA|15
CASSTPDRFAYEQYF
TGTGCCAGCAGTACCCCGGACAGATTTGCCTACGAGCAGTACTTC
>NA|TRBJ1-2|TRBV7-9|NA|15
CASSLVALANYGYTF
TGTGCCAGCAGCTTAGTAGCGTTAGCTAACTATGGCTACACCTTC
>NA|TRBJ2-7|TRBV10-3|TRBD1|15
CAISESRTGVNEQYF
TGTGCCATCAGTGAGTCGAGGACAGGGGTCAACGAGCAGTACTTC
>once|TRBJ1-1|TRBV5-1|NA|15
CASSQQQQRDTEAFF
TGCGCCAGCAGCCAACAGCAACAAAGGGACACTGAAGCTTTCTTT
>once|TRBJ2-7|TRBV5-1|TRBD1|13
CASSSGDSHEQYF
TGCGCCAGCAGCTCCGGGGACAGCCACGAGCAGTACTTC
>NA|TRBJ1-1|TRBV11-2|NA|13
CASSFGRNTEAFF
TGTGCCAGCAGCTTCGGGAGAAACACTGAAGCTTTCTTT
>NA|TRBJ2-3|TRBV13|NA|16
CASSFGDRPFTDTQYF
TGTGCCAGCAGCTTCGGAGATCGTCCTTTCACAGATACGCAGTATTTT
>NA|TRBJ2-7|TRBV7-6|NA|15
CASSASSRWGDEQYF
TGTGCCAGCAGCGCGAGTAGCAGGTGGGGGGACGAGCAGTACTTC
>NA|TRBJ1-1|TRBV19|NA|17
CASSQFSGAHMNTEAFF
TGTGCCAGTAGTCAGTTTTCAGGGGCCCATATGAACACTGAAGCTTTCTTT
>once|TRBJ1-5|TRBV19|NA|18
CASTPRQGSTYLHVPQHF
TGTGCCAGTACCCCCCGGCAGGGCTCTACTTATCTACATGTGCCCCAGCATTTT
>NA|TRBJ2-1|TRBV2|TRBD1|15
CASSVTGGSGNEQFF
TGTGCCAGCAGTGTTACAGGGGGCTCCGGGAATGAGCAGTTCTTC
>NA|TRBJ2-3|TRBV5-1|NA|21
CASSLTPGRALSTVSTDTQYF
TGCGCCAGCAGCTTGACCCCAGGCAGGGCTCTAAGCACGGTCAGCACAGATACGCAGTATTTT
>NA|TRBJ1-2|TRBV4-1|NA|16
CASSHQQGGFFLGYTF
TGCGCCAGCAGCCACCAGCAGGGAGGTTTTTTTTTGGGCTACACCTTC
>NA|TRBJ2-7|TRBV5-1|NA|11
CASSLAYEQYF
TGCGCCAGCAGCTTGGCCTACGAGCAGTACTTC
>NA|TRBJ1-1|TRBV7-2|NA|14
CASSLVRGKTEAFF
TGTGCCAGCAGCCTCGTCCGGGGTAAGACTGAAGCTTTCTTT
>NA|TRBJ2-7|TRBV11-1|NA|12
CASSFVAYEQYF
TGTGCCAGCAGCTTCGTTGCCTACGAGCAGTACTTC
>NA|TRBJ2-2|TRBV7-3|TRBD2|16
CASSLGLASGTGELFF
TGTGCCAGCAGCCTAGGACTAGCTTCTGGCACCGGGGAGCTGTTTTTT
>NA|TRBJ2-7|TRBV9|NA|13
CASSVDPGDEQYF
TGTGCCAGCAGCGTAGATCCGGGGGACGAGCAGTACTTC
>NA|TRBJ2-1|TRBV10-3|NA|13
CAISDRVRWEQFF
TGTGCCATCAGTGACCGGGTACGATGGGAGCAGTTCTTC
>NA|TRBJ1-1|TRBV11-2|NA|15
CASSLRGGVYTEAFF
TGTGCCAGCAGCTTAAGGGGAGGGGTATACACTGAAGCTTTCTTT
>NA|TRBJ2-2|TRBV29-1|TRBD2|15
CSVGTSGRNTGELFF
TGCAGCGTGGGGACTAGCGGGAGGAACACCGGGGAGCTGTTTTTT
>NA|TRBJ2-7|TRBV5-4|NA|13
CASSVERFYEQYF
TGTGCCAGCAGCGTTGAGCGATTCTACGAGCAGTACTTC
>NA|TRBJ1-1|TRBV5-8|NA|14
CASSLDSLGTEAFF
TGTGCCAGCAGCTTGGACAGCTTGGGCACTGAAGCTTTCTTT
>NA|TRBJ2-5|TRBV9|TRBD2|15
CASSNSGRAVETQYF
TGTGCCAGCAGCAATAGCGGGAGGGCCGTGGAGACCCAGTACTTC
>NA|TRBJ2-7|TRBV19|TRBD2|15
CASMGTSGMYYEQYF
TGTGCCAGTATGGGGACTAGCGGGATGTACTACGAGCAGTACTTC
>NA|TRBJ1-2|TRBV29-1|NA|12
CSVAEANYGYTF
TGCAGCGTTGCGGAAGCTAACTATGGCTACACCTTC